The rows below give T cell receptor beta chains drawn from one sample of a study of blood T cell repertoires in COVID-19. Method: immunoSEQ multiplex PCR; TCRdb's copy keeps in-frame clones and lacks some. The data hold roughly 70,000 clones, with about 80% observed a single time. The sequencing input was peripheral blood. The source is a woman aged 70 to 79 with acute or convalescent COVID-19. CDR3s include the opening cysteine and the closing phenylalanine or tryptophan. Only some rows state a clone size, as once, few, many or a class for expanded clones.

v_call	clone_size	j_call	cdr3_aa
TRBV5-1	NA	TRBJ2-1	CASSSDRTSGGLKSSYNEQFF
TRBV5-6	NA	TRBJ1-6	CASSLPADSSYNSPLHF
TRBV19	NA	TRBJ2-3	CASSIAQTGASTDTQYF
TRBV11-3	NA	TRBJ1-3	CASSFSSGNTIYF
TRBV27	NA	TRBJ2-1	CASSFRTGGDHEQFF
TRBV5-6	NA	TRBJ2-7	CASSGLGGYEQYF
TRBV10-3	NA	TRBJ2-2	CAISAGNTGELFF
TRBV5-1	few	TRBJ2-7	CASSSSSGGSYEQYF
TRBV9	NA	TRBJ2-7	CASSEDWTSGREQYF
TRBV29-1	NA	TRBJ1-4	CSVDSQGKGEKLFF
TRBV7-9	NA	TRBJ1-2	CASSPPPGENDPNYGYTF
TRBV5-6	NA	TRBJ1-2	CASSYRTGTFEGYTF
TRBV6-1	NA	TRBJ1-2	CASSEPGVKRGYTF
TRBV10-2	NA	TRBJ1-1	CASTGGGGVLNTEAFF
TRBV4-3	NA	TRBJ2-5	CASSRQTQETQYF
TRBV5-1	NA	TRBJ2-5	CASSPPAGETQYF
TRBV5-8	NA	TRBJ1-4	CASSLKSGGANEKLFF
TRBV2	NA	TRBJ1-6	CAASPRTFGSPLHF
TRBV10-3	NA	TRBJ1-2	CATTVVGRNGYTF
TRBV7-2	NA	TRBJ1-2	CASSVTGTGSANYGYTF
TRBV3-1/TRBV3-2	NA	TRBJ1-2	CASSQAQGAGYTF
TRBV29-1	NA	TRBJ1-5	CSVASRANQPQHF
TRBV10-3	NA	TRBJ2-3	CAIWYGGVTDTQYF
TRBV18	NA	TRBJ2-3	CASSPGNTDTQYF
TRBV28	NA	TRBJ2-5	CASSPSSGGQETQYF
TRBV5-4	NA	TRBJ2-6	CASSPGTGGVGSGANVLTF
TRBV5-1	NA	TRBJ2-7	CASSLAGQTYEQYF
TRBV6-6	few	TRBJ1-4	CASSYSRQTNEKLFF
TRBV23-1	NA	TRBJ2-5	CASSPPALRGETQYF
TRBV5-4	NA	TRBJ2-3	CASSRPGGGATDTQYF
TRBV27	NA	TRBJ1-1	CASSLSFTGANTEAFF
TRBV29-1	NA	TRBJ1-2	CSVERGGGNYGYTF
TRBV19	NA	TRBJ2-1	CASSGGKVYNEQFF
TRBV6-6	NA	TRBJ1-5	CASSYSDRGGQPQHF
TRBV2	few	TRBJ1-5	CASRGQLNQPQHF
TRBV11-2	NA	TRBJ2-2	CASSLLAGAVTGELFF
TRBV10-3	NA	TRBJ2-7	CAISDTSGSYEQYF
TRBV2	NA	TRBJ1-5	CASRVQGAGGQPQHF
TRBV27	NA	TRBJ1-2	CASSLRPGANYGYTF
TRBV7-2	NA	TRBJ1-6	CASSSDRIFSPLHF
TRBV7-9	NA	TRBJ2-1	CASSLGRENYNEQFF
TRBV28	NA	TRBJ2-5	CASLPPRETQYF
TRBV7-9	once	TRBJ2-1	CASSAGQGVRNEQFF
TRBV4-3	NA	TRBJ1-4	CASSQGPGRNEKLFF
TRBV24-1	once	TRBJ1-1	CATSTGGVSTEAFF
TRBV27	NA	TRBJ1-1	CASNSLGAGTEAFF
TRBV23-1	once	TRBJ1-2	CASSLLNGYTF
TRBV2	NA	TRBJ1-2	CASTVGEDYGYTF
TRBV14	NA	TRBJ2-7	CASSPQSGWAPGYEQYF
TRBV28	NA	TRBJ2-3	CASNLQGLPDTQYF